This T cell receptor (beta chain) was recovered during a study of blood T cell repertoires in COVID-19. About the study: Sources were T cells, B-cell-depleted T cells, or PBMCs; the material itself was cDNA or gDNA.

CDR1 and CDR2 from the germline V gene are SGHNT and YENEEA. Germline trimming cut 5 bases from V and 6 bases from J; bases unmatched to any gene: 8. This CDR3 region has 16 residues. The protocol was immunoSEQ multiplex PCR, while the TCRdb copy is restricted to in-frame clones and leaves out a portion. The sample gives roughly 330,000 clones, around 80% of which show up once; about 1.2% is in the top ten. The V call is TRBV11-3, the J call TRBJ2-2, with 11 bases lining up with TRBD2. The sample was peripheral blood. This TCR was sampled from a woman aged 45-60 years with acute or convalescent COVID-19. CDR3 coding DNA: TGTGCCAGCAGCGTAGGGCCACTAGCGGGAGCCGGGGAGCTGTTTTTT. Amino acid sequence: CASSVGPLAGAGELFF.